This TCR beta chain came from a study of T cells in localized non-small cell lung cancer. Clones were read by immunoSEQ multiplex PCR, and TCRdb kept only the in-frame ones, dropping some. The table shows over 70,000 clones, with approximately 87% occurring only once. The germline V gene has CDR1 LGHNT and CDR2 FRNRAP. The CDR3 length is 14 residues. V gave up 0 bases and J gave up 8 bases; unmatched junction bases: 3. This clone showed up just once. The source material was peripheral blood, sampled before any cancer treatment. This TCR derives from a male donor older than 55 with stage III squamous cell lung carcinoma. The gene calls are TRBV12-5 and TRBJ1-4, with TRBD1 identical over 7 bases. CDR3 loop: CASGLVPGGEKLFF. In nucleotides, the CDR3 is TGTGCTAGTGGTTTGGTTCCAGGGGGGGAAAAACTGTTTTTT. Complete variable domain (other parts from reference TRBV12-5 and TRBJ1-4): DARVTQTPRHKVTEMGQEVTMRCQPILGHNTVFWYRQTMMQGLELLAYFRNRAPLDDSGMPKDRFSAEMPDATLATLKIQPSEPRDSAVYFCASGLVPGGEKLFFGSGTQLSVL.